This T cell receptor (beta chain) originates from a study of PD-1 blockade in classical Hodgkin lymphoma. Study-wide context: It was nivolumab at 3 mg/kg, given intravenously every 2 weeks, that patients received. Study-wide results and limits: Lower baseline TCR diversity was reported for newly diagnosed patients than for healthy donors.

The V end was cut by 7 bases, the J end by 4 bases, with 13 bases between. The germline CDR1 and CDR2 sequences are MNHNY and SVGAGI (reference sequence). The length of the CDR3 is 13 residues. As for this clone: Its target is not known.

Measured with immunoSEQ multiplex PCR; TCRdb has only the in-frame clones, and not every one. The table has tens of thousands of clones, approximately 78% seen once. This sample's time point: cycle 4 day 1 (C4D1), after 5 to 7 weeks of nivolumab. With no exception, relapse followed autologous stem cell transplantation in all patients, and brentuximab vedotin exposure varied. CD4+ T cells were purified from thawed PBMCs by magnetic negative selection. The material sequenced was CD4+ T cells from blood, taken before the fourth cycle of nivolumab. This sequence originates from a human donor with classical Hodgkin lymphoma. This chain links TRBV6-6 with TRBJ1-2; tentative D call: TRBD1 (5 bases). Here the CDR3 DNA reads TGTGCCAGCACCGGGACCGATTTCTATGGCTACACCTTC. This codes for CASTGTDFYGYTF.